The clone carrying this T cell receptor (beta chain) was observed a handful of times. As handled by the study authors: Reference gene primer amplification gave nucleated cell count estimates. The data were produced by immunoSEQ multiplex PCR, yet TCRdb's version contains in-frame clones alone and is incomplete. V, J and clone size derive from that table, while D and trimming were established from the DNA sequence. This sample has 120,000 or so clones; about 83% occur once, and the top ten carry about 3.8%. Germline CDR1 and CDR2: MDHEN and SYDVKM. This CDR3 contains 14 residues. V lost 4 bases, J lost 9 bases, and 5 bases stayed unmatched. This sample is part of a study of blood T cell repertoires in COVID-19. Study in general: There were acute and convalescent COVID-19 samples, and they came from the United States, Italy and Spain.

This TCR was sampled from a man aged 55 to 70 with acute or convalescent COVID-19. Sequenced input: peripheral blood. The chain couples TRBV28 to TRBJ2-1; TRBD2 matches 11 bases. The chain's CDR3 is CASSSSGRNSEQFF. DNA of the CDR3: TGTGCCAGCAGTTCTAGCGGGAGGAACAGTGAGCAGTTCTTC. Together with reference TRBV28 and TRBJ2-1, the CDR3 gives the full variable domain: DVKVTQSSRYLVKRTGEKVFLECVQDMDHENMFWYRQDPGLGLRLIYFSYDVKMKEKGDIPEGYSVSREKKERFSLILESASTNQTSMYLCASSSSGRNSEQFFGPGTRLTVL.